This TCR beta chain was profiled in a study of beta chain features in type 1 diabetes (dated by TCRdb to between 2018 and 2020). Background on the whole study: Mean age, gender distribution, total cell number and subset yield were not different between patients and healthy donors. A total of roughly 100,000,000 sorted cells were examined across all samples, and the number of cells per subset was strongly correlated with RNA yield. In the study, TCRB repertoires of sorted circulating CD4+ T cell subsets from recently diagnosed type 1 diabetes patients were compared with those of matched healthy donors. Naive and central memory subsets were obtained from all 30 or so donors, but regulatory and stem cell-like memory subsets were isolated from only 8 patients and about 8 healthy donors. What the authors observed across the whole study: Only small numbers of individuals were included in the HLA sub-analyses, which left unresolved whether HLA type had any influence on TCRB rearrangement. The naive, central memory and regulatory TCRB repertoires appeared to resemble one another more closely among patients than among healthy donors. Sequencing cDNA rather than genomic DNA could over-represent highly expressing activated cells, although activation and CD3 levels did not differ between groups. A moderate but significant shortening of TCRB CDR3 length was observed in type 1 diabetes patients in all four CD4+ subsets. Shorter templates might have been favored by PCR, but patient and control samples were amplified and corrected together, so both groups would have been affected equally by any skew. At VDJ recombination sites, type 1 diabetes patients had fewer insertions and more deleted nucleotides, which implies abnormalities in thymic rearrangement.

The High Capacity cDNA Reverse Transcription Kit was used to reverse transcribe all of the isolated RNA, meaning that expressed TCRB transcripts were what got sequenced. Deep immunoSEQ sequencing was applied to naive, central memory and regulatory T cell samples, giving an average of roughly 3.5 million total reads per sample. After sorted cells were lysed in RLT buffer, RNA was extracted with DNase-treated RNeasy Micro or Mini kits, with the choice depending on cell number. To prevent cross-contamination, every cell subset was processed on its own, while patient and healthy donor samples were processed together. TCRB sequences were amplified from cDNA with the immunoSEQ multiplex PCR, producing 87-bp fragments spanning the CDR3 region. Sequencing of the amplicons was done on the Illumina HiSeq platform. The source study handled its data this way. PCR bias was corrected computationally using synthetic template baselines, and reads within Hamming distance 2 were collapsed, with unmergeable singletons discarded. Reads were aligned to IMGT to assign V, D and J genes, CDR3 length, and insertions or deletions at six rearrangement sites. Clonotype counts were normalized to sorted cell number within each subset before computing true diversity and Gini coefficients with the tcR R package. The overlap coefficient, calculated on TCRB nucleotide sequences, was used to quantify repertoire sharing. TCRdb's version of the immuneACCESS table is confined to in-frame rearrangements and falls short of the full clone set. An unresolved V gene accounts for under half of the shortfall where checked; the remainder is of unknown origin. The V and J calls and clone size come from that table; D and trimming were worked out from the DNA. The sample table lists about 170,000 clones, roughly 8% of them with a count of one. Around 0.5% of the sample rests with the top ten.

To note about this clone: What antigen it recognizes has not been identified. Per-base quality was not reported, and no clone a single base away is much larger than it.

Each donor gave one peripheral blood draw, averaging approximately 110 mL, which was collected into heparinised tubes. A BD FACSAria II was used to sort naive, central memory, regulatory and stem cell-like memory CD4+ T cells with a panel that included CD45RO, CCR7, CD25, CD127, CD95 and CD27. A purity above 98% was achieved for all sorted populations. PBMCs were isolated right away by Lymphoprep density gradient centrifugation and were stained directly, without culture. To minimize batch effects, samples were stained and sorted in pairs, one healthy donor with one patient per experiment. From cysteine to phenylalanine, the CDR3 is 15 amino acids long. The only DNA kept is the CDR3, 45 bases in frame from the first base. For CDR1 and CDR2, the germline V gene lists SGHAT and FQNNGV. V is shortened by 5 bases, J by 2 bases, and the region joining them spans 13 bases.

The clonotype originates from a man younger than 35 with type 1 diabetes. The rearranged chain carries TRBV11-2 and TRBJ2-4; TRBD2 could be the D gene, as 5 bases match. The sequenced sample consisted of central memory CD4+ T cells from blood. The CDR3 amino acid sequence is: CASSPGSGTKNIQYF. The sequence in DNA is TGTGCCAGCAGCCCGGGTTCCGGGACCAAAAACATTCAGTACTTC.